This T cell receptor beta chain comes out of a study of T cell responses to AZD1222 COVID-19 vaccine (dated by TCRdb to the early 2020s). Regarding the complete study: AZD1222 recipients with second doses at about 4 weeks or about 12 weeks were pooled, because spike-specific TCR depth and breadth did not differ between schedules. TCR sequencing covered about 230 trial participants: 200 to 210 given two doses of AZD1222 and 26 given two doses of MenACWY control vaccine. Trial participants were enrolled into age subgroups of 18-55, 56-69 and 70-plus years, which contained about 150, 27 and 61 TCR-sequenced participants, respectively.

The study at large found these results: Conclusions about previously exposed vaccinees are limited because only six or seven AZD1222 recipients were SARS-CoV-2 seropositive at baseline. CD4 TCRs associated with the vaccine covered the entire spike protein, and the dominant responses were in regions 160-218 and 743-854. Because no day 14 peak-response samples were available, the repertoires could be characterized only after the peak T cell response. Nearly half of unique spike-specific TCRs reportedly recognized epitopes outside regions mutated in the B.1.351 and B.1.1.7 variants. Participants were mostly white British, with more females than males. The authors suggested clonal diversity may have been underestimated. After two AZD1222 doses, both the breadth and the depth of spike-specific TCRs were significantly higher than at day 0 and than in MenACWY recipients. In the small 56-69-year group, the increase in depth fell short of significance, most likely because of low power.

Here V drops 2 bases and J drops 5 bases, and the junction holds 6 bases not matched to any gene. The CDR3 starts with the cysteine, ends with the phenylalanine, and has 18 residues. The only DNA kept is the CDR3, 54 bases in frame from the first base. CDR1 and CDR2 (LGHDT, YNNKEL) derive from the germline V gene (reference sequence). This specimen's time point label, interpreted: baseline before first vaccination. Vaccinee samples were obtained from the UK trials COV001 and COV002, which included a single-blind randomized controlled phase 2/3 trial of AZD1222 (ChAdOx1 nCoV-19) in healthy adults. For TCRbeta chain sequencing, PBMC samples from trial participants were taken at day 0 and at day 28 after the second dose. The CDR3 regions of human TCRbeta chains were subjected to immunosequencing. Concerning the study's data processing: Repertoire TCRs were checked for matches against a reference library of SARS-CoV-2-specific TCRs that had been generated using the MIRA antigen-specificity platform. Breadth was defined as the fraction of unique TCRs that were SARS-CoV-2-associated, and depth was defined as the fraction of total T cells that were SARS-CoV-2-associated. Using the MIRA data, every spike-specific TCR was mapped to the spike region that the TCR reacted to and assigned to either a CD4 or a CD8 class. Log10-transformed breadth and depth values were compared by one-way ANOVA with Sidak's multiple comparisons tests. TCRdb mirrors the immuneACCESS table, restricted to in-frame sequences. Some clones are absent from its copies; in checked studies, under half trace to an unresolved V gene, and the reason for the others is unknown. V and J calls plus clone size are reproduced from that table; the DNA served to infer D and trimming. This sample has around 100,000 clones in its table, and about nine tenths of those were observed once. The ten top clones hold around 1.7% of the sample.

As for this clone: Its antigen remains unidentified. Per-base qualities were not stored, and no clone one base away is much larger.

The rearrangement combines TRBV3-1 (or the pseudogene TRBV3-2) with TRBJ2-2, and 15 bases in between align with TRBD2. This clonotype originated in an adult in good health. The sequencing used peripheral blood, collected on day 0 of AZD1222 vaccination. The sequence in DNA is TGTGCCAGCAGCCAACCGGGACTAGCGGGAGGTGGGACCGGGGAGCTGTTTTTT. This sequence encodes CASSQPGLAGGGTGELFF.